The source of this TCR beta chain is a study of post-analysis software for immune sequencing data. Whole-study context: As for disease course, relapsing-remitting, secondary progressive and progressive-relapsing multiple sclerosis were all included. Study-wide points: F-measure co-clustering was strong for batch-matched samples. There were five or six TRBV segments more frequent in patients than controls, and TRBV5-6, TRBV5-1 and TRBV20-1 were among them. Compared against controls, patients with multiple sclerosis displayed significantly lower normalized Chao1 diversity.

Unique-molecular-identifier-tagged TCR beta cDNA libraries were used. The source material, 1 to 10 million T cells, gave rise to about 520,000 cDNA molecules. TCRdb called the PCR reads again in MiXCR, with one record for every CDR3 protein. The table shows hundreds of thousands of distinct CDR3 sequences, with about 50% occurring only once. This clonotype was found a few times. Its target is not known. Trimming left V 5 bases short and J 0 bases short, with 14 bases between. Germline CDR1 SGHRS, CDR2 YFSETQ. This CDR3 has 15 residues. Sequencing input: blood. The J gene is TRBJ1-2, the V gene TRBV5-1; D gene unclear. This sequence was found in a girl aged 5-17 years with multiple sclerosis. The CDR3 reads CASRSPQTSNYGYTF. The CDR3 nucleotides are TGCGCCAGCAGGTCTCCACAGACGTCTAACTATGGCTACACCTTC.